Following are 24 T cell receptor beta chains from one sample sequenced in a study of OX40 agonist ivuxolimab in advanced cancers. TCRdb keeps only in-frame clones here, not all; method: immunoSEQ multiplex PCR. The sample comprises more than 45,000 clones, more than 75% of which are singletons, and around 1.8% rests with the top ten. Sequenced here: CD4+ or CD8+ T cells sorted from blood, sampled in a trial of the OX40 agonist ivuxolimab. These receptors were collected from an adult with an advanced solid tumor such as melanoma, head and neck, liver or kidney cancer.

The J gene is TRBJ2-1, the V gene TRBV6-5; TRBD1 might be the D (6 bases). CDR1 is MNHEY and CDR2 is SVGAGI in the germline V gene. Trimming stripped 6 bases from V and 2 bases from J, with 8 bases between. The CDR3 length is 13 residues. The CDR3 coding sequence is TGTGCCAGCAGAGGGACAACCTACAATGAGCAGTTCTTC. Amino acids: CASRGTTYNEQFF.

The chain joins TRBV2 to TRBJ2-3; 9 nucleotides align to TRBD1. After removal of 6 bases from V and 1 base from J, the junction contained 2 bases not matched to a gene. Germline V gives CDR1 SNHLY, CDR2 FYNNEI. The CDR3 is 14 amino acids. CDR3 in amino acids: CASRGQGRTDTQYF. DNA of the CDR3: TGTGCCAGCAGGGGACAGGGCCGCACAGATACGCAGTATTTT.

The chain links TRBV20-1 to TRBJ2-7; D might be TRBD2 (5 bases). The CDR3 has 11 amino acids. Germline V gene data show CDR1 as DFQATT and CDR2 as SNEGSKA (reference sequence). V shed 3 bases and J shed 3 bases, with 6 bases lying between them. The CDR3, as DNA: TGCAGTGCTAGGGGAGACTACGAGCAGTACTTC. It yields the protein CSARGDYEQYF.

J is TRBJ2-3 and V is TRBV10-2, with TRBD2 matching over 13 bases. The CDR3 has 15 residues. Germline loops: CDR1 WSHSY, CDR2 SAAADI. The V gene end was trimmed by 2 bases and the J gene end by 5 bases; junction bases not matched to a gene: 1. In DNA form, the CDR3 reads TGCGCCAGCAGTGAGGGACTAGCGGGGGTAGATACGCAGTATTTT. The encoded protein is CASSEGLAGVDTQYF.

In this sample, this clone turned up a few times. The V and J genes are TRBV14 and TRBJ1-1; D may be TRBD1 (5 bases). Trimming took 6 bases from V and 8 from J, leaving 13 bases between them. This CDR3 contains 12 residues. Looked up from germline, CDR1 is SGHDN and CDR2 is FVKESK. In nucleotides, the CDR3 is TGTGCCAGCAGGTTTGGGCAGGGAGAAGCTTTCTTT. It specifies CASRFGQGEAFF.

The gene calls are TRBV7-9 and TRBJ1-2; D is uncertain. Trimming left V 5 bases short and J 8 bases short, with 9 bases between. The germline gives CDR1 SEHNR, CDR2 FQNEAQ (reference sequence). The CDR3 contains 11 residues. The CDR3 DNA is TGTGCCAGCAGCCCGAGAGAAGGCTACACCTTC. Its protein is CASSPREGYTF.

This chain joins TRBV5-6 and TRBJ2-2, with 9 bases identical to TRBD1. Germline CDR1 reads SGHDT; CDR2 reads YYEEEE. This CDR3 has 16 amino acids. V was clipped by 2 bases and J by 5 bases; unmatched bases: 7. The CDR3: CASSLRGQGGTGELFF. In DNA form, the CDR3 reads TGTGCCAGCAGCTTAAGGGGACAGGGAGGGACCGGGGAGCTGTTTTTT.

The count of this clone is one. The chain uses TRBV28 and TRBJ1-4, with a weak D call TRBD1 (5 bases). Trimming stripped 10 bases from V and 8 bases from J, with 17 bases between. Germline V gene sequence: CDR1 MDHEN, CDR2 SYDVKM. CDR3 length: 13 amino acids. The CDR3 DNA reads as TGTGCCACGTTCCCTCAGGGTTCCGAAAAACTGTTTTTT. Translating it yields CATFPQGSEKLFF.

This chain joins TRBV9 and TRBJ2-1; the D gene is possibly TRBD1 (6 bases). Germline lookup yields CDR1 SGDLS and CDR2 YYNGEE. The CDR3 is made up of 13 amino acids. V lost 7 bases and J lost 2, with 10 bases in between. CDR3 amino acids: CASSGAAYNEQFF. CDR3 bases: TGTGCCAGCTCAGGGGCAGCCTACAATGAGCAGTTCTTC.

The CDR3 sequence is CASSILGQPNQPQHF. The CDR3 DNA is TGTGCCAGCAGCATACTTGGACAGCCCAATCAGCCCCAGCATTTT. The rearrangement joins TRBV5-4 to TRBJ1-5, with a tentative D call TRBD1 (6 bases). This CDR3 comprises 15 residues. The V gene's germline CDR1 is SGHNT and CDR2 YYREEE (reference sequence). V was pared by 4 bases and J by 3 bases, with 14 bases between. The whole variable domain, filled in from reference TRBV5-4 and TRBJ1-5, reads ETGVTQSPTHLIKTRGQQVTLRCSSQSGHNTVSWYQQALGQGPQFIFQYYREEENGRGNFPPRFSGLQFPNYSSELNVNALELDDSALYLCASSILGQPNQPQHFGDGTRLSIL.

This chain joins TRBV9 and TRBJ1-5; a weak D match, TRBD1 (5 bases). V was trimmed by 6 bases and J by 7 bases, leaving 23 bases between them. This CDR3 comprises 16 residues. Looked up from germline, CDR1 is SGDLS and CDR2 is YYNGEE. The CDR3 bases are TGTGCCAGCACGCCAGGGCCATCCCAGGAAGTGCAGCCCCAGCATTTT. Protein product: CASTPGPSQEVQPQHF.

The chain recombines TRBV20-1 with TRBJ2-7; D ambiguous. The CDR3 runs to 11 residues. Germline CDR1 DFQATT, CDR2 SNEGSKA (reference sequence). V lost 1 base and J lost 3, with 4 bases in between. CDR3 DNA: TGCAGTGCTAGAGCGAACTACGAGCAGTACTTC. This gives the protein CSARANYEQYF.

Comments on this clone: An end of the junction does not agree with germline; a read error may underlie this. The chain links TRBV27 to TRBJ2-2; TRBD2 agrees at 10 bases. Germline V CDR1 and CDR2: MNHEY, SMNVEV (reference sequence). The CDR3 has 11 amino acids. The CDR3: CASSSGTSEIF. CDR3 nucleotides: TGTGCCAGCAGTTCCGGGACTAGCGAGATTTTT.

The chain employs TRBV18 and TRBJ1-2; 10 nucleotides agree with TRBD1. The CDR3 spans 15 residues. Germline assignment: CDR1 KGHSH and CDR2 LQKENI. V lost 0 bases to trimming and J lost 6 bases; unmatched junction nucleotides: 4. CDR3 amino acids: CASSPPGQGINGYTF. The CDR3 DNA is TGTGCCAGCTCACCACCGGGACAGGGGATAAATGGCTACACCTTC.

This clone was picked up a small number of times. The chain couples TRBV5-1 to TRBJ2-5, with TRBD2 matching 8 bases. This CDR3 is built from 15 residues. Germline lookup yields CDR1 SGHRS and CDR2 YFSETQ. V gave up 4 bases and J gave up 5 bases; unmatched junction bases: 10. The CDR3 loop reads CASSPGSGNWETQYF. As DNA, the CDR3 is TGCGCCAGCAGCCCGGGTAGCGGGAATTGGGAGACCCAGTACTTC.

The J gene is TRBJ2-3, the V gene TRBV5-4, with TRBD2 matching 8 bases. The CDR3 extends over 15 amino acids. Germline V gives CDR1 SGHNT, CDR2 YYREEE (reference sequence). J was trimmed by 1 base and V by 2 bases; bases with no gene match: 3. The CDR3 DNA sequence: TGTGCCAGCAGCTTTTCGACTAGCGGCACAGATACGCAGTATTTT. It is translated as CASSFSTSGTDTQYF. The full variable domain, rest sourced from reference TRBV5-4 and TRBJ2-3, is ETGVTQSPTHLIKTRGQQVTLRCSSQSGHNTVSWYQQALGQGPQFIFQYYREEENGRGNFPPRFSGLQFPNYSSELNVNALELDDSALYLCASSFSTSGTDTQYFGPGTRLTVL.

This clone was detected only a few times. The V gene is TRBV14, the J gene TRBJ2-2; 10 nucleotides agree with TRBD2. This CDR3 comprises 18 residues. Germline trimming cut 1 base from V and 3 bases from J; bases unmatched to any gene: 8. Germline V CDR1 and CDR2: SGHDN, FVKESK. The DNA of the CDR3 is TGTGCCAGCAGCCAAGCTCCTAGCGGGAGCTTCTACACCGGGGAGCTGTTTTTT. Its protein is CASSQAPSGSFYTGELFF.

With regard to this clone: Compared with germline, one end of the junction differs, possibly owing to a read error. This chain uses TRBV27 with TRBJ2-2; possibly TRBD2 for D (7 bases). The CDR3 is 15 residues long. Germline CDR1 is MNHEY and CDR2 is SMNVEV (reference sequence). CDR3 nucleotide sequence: TGTGCCAGCACGTTAGGGGGGGGGCACACCAGGGAGCTGTTTTTT. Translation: CASTLGGGHTRELFF.

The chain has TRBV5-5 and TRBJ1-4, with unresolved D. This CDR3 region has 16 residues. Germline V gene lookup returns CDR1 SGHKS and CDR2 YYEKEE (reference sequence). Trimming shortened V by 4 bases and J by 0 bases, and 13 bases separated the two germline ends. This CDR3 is CASSRPGSATNEKLFF. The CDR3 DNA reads TGTGCCAGCAGCCGCCCCGGGAGTGCAACTAATGAAAAACTGTTTTTT.

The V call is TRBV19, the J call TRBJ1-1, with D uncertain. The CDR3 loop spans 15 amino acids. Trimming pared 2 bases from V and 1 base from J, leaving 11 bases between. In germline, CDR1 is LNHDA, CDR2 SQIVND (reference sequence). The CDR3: CASSISAGGNTEAFF. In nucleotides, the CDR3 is TGTGCCAGTAGTATAAGCGCAGGCGGGAACACTGAAGCTTTCTTT.

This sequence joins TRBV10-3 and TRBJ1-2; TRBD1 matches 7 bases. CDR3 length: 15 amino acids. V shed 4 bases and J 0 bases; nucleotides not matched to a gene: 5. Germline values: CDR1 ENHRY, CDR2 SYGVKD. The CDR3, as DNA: TGTGCCATCAGTGGGACAGGTGAAGCTAACTATGGCTACACCTTC. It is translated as CAISGTGEANYGYTF.

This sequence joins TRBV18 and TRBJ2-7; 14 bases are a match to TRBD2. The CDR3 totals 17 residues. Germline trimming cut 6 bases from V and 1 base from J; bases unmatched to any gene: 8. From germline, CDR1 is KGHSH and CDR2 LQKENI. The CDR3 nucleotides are TGTGCCAGCTCCCCAGGGACTAGCGGGAGTGGGTCCTACGAGCAGTACTTC. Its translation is CASSPGTSGSGSYEQYF.

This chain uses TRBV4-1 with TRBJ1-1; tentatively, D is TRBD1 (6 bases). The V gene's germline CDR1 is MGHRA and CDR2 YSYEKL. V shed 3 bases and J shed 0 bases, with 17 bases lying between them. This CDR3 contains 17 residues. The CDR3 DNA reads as TGCGCCAGCAGCCATCCCGGAATCAGGGGTATGAACACTGAAGCTTTCTTT. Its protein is CASSHPGIRGMNTEAFF.

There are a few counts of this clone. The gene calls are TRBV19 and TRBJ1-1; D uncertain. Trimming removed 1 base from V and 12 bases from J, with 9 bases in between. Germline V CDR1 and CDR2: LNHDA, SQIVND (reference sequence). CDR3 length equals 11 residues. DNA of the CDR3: TGTGCCAGTAGTATAGCTGGGAGACCTTTCTTT. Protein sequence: CASSIAGRPFF. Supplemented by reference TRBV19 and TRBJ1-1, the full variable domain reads DGGITQSPKYLFRKEGQNVTLSCEQNLNHDAMYWYRQDPGQGLRLIYYSQIVNDFQKGDIAEGYSVSREKKESFPLTVTSAQKNPTAFYLCASSIAGRPFFGQGTRLTVV.